Listed below are T cell receptor beta chains from one sample, sequenced in a study of blood T cell repertoires in COVID-19. Produced via immunoSEQ multiplex PCR; TCRdb's table is partial and in-frame only. The data contain 150,000 to 200,000 clones, 87% of them singletons. The sample consisted of peripheral blood. The receptor source for this set is a woman aged 50 to 60 with acute or convalescent COVID-19. CDR3s include the opening cysteine and the closing phenylalanine or tryptophan. D genes are given only for firm matches. Where a row states a size, it is once, few, many or the class of an expanded clone; other rows omit it.

J | D | size | V | DNA | CDR3
TRBJ2-7 | TRBD1 | NA | TRBV2 | TGTGCCAGCAGTGGTTTAGGGGGACAGGTCTCCTACGAGCAGTACTTC | CASSGLGGQVSYEQYF
TRBJ2-1 | NA | NA | TRBV30 | TGTGCCGGCCAGGACTACTATGAGCAGTTCTTC | CAGQDYYEQFF
TRBJ2-1 | NA | once | TRBV9 | TGTGCCAGCAGCTCCGCAGAGGAGACGTTCTACAATGAGCAGTTCTTC | CASSSAEETFYNEQFF
TRBJ1-5 | TRBD1 | NA | TRBV28 | TGTGCCAGCATACAGGGGAGCAATCAGCCCCAGCATTTT | CASIQGSNQPQHF
TRBJ2-3 | TRBD1 | NA | TRBV7-7 | TGTGCCAGCAGCCTGTGGGACAGCGAGATGGCAGATACGCAGTATTTT | CASSLWDSEMADTQYF
TRBJ2-2 | NA | NA | TRBV3-1/TRBV3-2 | TGTGCCAGCAGACATCTAAGCGGGACAACCGGGGAGCTGTTTTTT | CASRHLSGTTGELFF
TRBJ2-3 | TRBD1 | few | TRBV5-4 | TGTGCCAGCAGCACGGGACAGCCCACAGATACGCAGTATTTT | CASSTGQPTDTQYF
TRBJ1-2 | NA | NA | TRBV29-1 | TGCAGCGTTGAAGTGGCAGGGAGGTACGGCTACACCTTC | CSVEVAGRYGYTF
TRBJ1-5 | NA | NA | TRBV2 | TGTGCCAGCAGTGATCGAGTCGGCAATCAGCCCCAGCATTTT | CASSDRVGNQPQHF
TRBJ1-4 | NA | NA | TRBV7-2 | TGTGCCAGCAGCTTTGTCAGGGAGGGCCTAAATGAAAAACTGTTTTTT | CASSFVREGLNEKLFF
TRBJ2-7 | TRBD2 | NA | TRBV10-3 | TGTGCCATCAGTACTAGCGGGGGGGCCGGCGAGCAGTACTTC | CAISTSGGAGEQYF
TRBJ2-7 | NA | once | TRBV4-1 | TGCGCCAGCAGCCAAGTACCCCGAGACGAGCAGTACTTC | CASSQVPRDEQYF
TRBJ2-3 | TRBD2 | NA | TRBV6-1 | TGTGCCAGCAGTGATGAGTCTAGCGGGAGTCTGGCGCAGTATTTT | CASSDESSGSLAQYF
TRBJ2-3 | TRBD1 | NA | TRBV5-1 | TGCGCCAGCAGCTTGGGAGACAGGGGTCCCCAGTATTTT | CASSLGDRGPQYF
TRBJ2-2 | NA | NA | TRBV11-3 | TGTGCCAGCAGTTTGGGGCAGCCAACCGGGGAGCTGTTTTTT | CASSLGQPTGELFF
TRBJ1-1 | TRBD1 | few | TRBV19 | TGTGCCAGTACCAGACAGGGGTTGAACACTGAAGCTTTCTTT | CASTRQGLNTEAFF
TRBJ2-3 | TRBD2 | NA | TRBV10-3 | TGTGCCATGGCGGGAGGGGGAGATACGCAGTATTTT | CAMAGGGDTQYF
TRBJ2-1 | NA | NA | TRBV27 | TGTGCCAGCCGAAACCCCCCCGAGTGGGAGCAGTTCTTC | CASRNPPEWEQFF
TRBJ1-5 | NA | NA | TRBV5-1 | TGCGCCAGCAGCTGGGACAACAATCAGCCCCAGCATTTT | CASSWDNNQPQHF
TRBJ1-2 | NA | once | TRBV12-5 | TGTGCTAGTGGTTCCCAACACCGGGACTATGGCTACACCTTC | CASGSQHRDYGYTF
TRBJ2-1 | NA | once | TRBV6-5 | TGTGCCAGCAGTTACTCGTCTGGCAGGGTCGATGAGCAGTTCTTC | CASSYSSGRVDEQFF
TRBJ2-7 | TRBD1 | NA | TRBV5-6 | TGTGCCAGCACCAAAACAGGGGTGGGGTACGAGCAGTACTTC | CASTKTGVGYEQYF
TRBJ1-1 | NA | NA | TRBV28 | TGTGCCAGCAGGAAACAGGGAGATACTGAAGCTTTCTTT | CASRKQGDTEAFF
TRBJ2-5 | TRBD2 | NA | TRBV23-1 | TGCGCCAGCATCAGACTAGCGGGAGAAACGGAGACCCAGTACTTC | CASIRLAGETETQYF
TRBJ1-1 | NA | NA | TRBV7-9 | TGTGCCAGCAGCCCCGGGGGGAACACTGAAGCTTTCTTT | CASSPGGNTEAFF
TRBJ1-2 | NA | NA | TRBV5-6 | TGTGCCAGCAGCTTGGTTTTTGGAGACTATGGCTACACCTTC | CASSLVFGDYGYTF
TRBJ1-4 | NA | NA | TRBV5-1 | TGCGCCAGCAGCCCTTTACCGAACTCAGGGGAAAAACTGTTTTTT | CASSPLPNSGEKLFF
TRBJ1-4 | TRBD1 | NA | TRBV7-9 | TGTGCCAGCAGCTGGACAGGCCAATGGGGGGAAAAACTGTTTTTT | CASSWTGQWGEKLFF
TRBJ2-1 | NA | NA | TRBV5-6 | TGTGCCAGCAGCTTGTATGCCCGAGCGGGTAGCTACAATGAGCAGTTCTTC | CASSLYARAGSYNEQFF
TRBJ1-5 | NA | NA | TRBV15 | TGTGCCACCAGCAGAGTCAGACTAGATAGCAATCAGCCCCAGCATTTT | CATSRVRLDSNQPQHF
TRBJ2-2 | NA | NA | TRBV20-1 | TGCAGTGCTAGTACTAGAGGGAACACCGGGGAGCTGTTTTTT | CSASTRGNTGELFF
TRBJ2-1 | TRBD2 | once | TRBV10-3 | TGTGCCTCTAGCGGGGGGCCCGCCAATGAGCAGTTCTTC | CASSGGPANEQFF
TRBJ2-7 | TRBD1 | NA | TRBV18 | TGTGCCAGCTCACCAGGAACAGGGGACGAGCAGTACTTC | CASSPGTGDEQYF
TRBJ2-2 | TRBD2 | NA | TRBV3-1/TRBV3-2 | TGTGCCAGCAGCCAAGGACTAGCGGGTCTCGGTCCGGGCGGGGAGCTGTTTTTT | CASSQGLAGLGPGGELFF
TRBJ1-2 | NA | NA | TRBV4-3 | TGCGCCAGCAGCCAGAGTACGTCCGGGGGAAAACGTGACTATGGCTACACCTTC | CASSQSTSGGKRDYGYTF
TRBJ1-2 | TRBD1 | NA | TRBV24-1 | TGTGCCACCAGTGCCCAGGGGGATAACTATGGCTACACCTTC | CATSAQGDNYGYTF
TRBJ1-2 | NA | once | TRBV18 | TGTGCCAGCTCAGCAGGGGATAACTATGGCTACACCTTC | CASSAGDNYGYTF
TRBJ2-1 | TRBD1 | NA | TRBV7-2 | TGTGCCAGCAGCTTAGCCCGGGACAGGGTAAATGAGCAGTTCTTC | CASSLARDRVNEQFF
TRBJ2-3 | TRBD2 | few | TRBV19 | TGTGCCAGTAACCCTCGACTGGGAGGGAGCACAGATACGCAGTATTTT | CASNPRLGGSTDTQYF
TRBJ2-7 | NA | NA | TRBV24-1 | TGTGCCACCAGTGATTTGACTAGGGACAATCTCTCCTACGAGCAGTACTTC | CATSDLTRDNLSYEQYF
TRBJ1-6 | NA | NA | TRBV7-8 | TGTGCCAGCAGCTTAGCGCCAGGGGCAGATAATTCACCCCTCCACTTT | CASSLAPGADNSPLHF
TRBJ2-5 | NA | NA | TRBV21-1 | TGTGCCAGCAGCATGCCGGCACTAGCGGGAAGAGAGACCCAGTACTTC | CASSMPALAGRETQYF
TRBJ2-5 | NA | NA | TRBV12-2 | TGTGCAAGTCGCTTAGTAGTGACTAGCGGGAAGATATCCCAAGAGACCCAGTACTTC | CASRLVVTSGKISQETQYF
TRBJ1-1 | TRBD1 | NA | TRBV19 | TGTGCCAGTACCCGGGGACAGTTGAACACTGAAGCTTTCTTT | CASTRGQLNTEAFF
TRBJ2-1 | TRBD2 | NA | TRBV18 | TGTGCCAGCTCACCACCGCTAGCGGCGTCCTACAATGAGCAGTTCTTC | CASSPPLAASYNEQFF
TRBJ1-1 | NA | NA | TRBV19 | TGTGCCAGTAGTAAGGGACGGGAGGACACTGAAGCTTTCTTT | CASSKGREDTEAFF
TRBJ1-1 | NA | NA | TRBV19 | TGTGCCAGTAACTCCTGGGACACGGCGGCCACTGAAGCTTTCTTT | CASNSWDTAATEAFF
TRBJ2-7 | NA | NA | TRBV29-1 | TGCAGCGGGGTGGAGGGGAACTCCTACGAGCAGTACTTC | CSGVEGNSYEQYF
TRBJ2-2 | TRBD2 | NA | TRBV4-3 | TGCGCCAGCAGCCATCGACTAGCGGGAGGAGTAATTGGTGGGGGGGAGCTGTTTTTT | CASSHRLAGGVIGGGELFF
TRBJ1-5 | TRBD1 | NA | TRBV9 | TGTGCCAGCAACCCCACAGGGGAGGATCAGCCCCAGCATTTT | CASNPTGEDQPQHF
TRBJ1-2 | NA | NA | TRBV6-5 | TGTGCCAGCACCCAGGGAGGGGGGAGCTATGGCTACACCTTC | CASTQGGGSYGYTF
TRBJ2-7 | TRBD2 | NA | TRBV4-3 | TGCGCCAGCAGCCGGACTAGCGGGGGCCCCAGCTCCTACGAGCAGTACTTC | CASSRTSGGPSSYEQYF
TRBJ1-1 | NA | NA | TRBV28 | TGTGCCAGCTCCACAGGGCGCACTGAAGCTTTCTTT | CASSTGRTEAFF
TRBJ1-1 | NA | NA | TRBV11-2 | TGTGCCAGCAGCCCGACTGGATTTGGGACTGAAGCTTTCTTT | CASSPTGFGTEAFF
TRBJ2-7 | NA | NA | TRBV20-1 | TGCAGTGCGGGACAACCTTACGAGCAGTACTTC | CSAGQPYEQYF
TRBJ2-2 | NA | NA | TRBV6-2/TRBV6-3 | TGTGCCAGCAGCCACACGTGGGAGCTGTTTTTT | CASSHTWELFF
TRBJ1-2 | TRBD1 | NA | TRBV5-6 | TGTGCCAGCAGCTTTTCCACAGGGGTCTATGGCTACACCTTC | CASSFSTGVYGYTF
TRBJ2-3 | TRBD1 | NA | TRBV5-1 | TGCGCCAGCAGCTGGGGACAGTCTAGCACAGATACGCAGTATTTT | CASSWGQSSTDTQYF
TRBJ2-7 | NA | NA | TRBV3-1/TRBV3-2 | TGTGCCAGCAGCCCGAACCAGGGGAGCTCCTACGAGCAGTACTTC | CASSPNQGSSYEQYF